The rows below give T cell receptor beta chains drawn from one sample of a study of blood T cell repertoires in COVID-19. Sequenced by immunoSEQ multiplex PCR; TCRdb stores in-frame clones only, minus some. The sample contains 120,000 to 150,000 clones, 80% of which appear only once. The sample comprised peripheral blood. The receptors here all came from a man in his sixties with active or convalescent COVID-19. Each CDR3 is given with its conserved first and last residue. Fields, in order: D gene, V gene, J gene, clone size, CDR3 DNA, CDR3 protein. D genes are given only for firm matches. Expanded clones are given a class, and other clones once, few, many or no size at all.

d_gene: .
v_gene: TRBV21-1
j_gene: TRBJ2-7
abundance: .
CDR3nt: TGTGCCAGCAGCCTCCTCCGGGAGACATCCTACGAGCAGTACTTC
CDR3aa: CASSLLRETSYEQYF

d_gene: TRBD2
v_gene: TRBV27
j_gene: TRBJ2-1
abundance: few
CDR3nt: TGTGCCAGCAGTCTCGATGGGGGGGCCTACAATGAGCAGTTCTTC
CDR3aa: CASSLDGGAYNEQFF

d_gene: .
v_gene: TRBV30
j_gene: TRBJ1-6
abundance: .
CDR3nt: TGTGCCTGGAGTCCAGGATCAAATAATTCACCCCTCCACTTT
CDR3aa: CAWSPGSNNSPLHF

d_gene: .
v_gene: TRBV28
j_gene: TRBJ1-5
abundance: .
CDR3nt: TGTGCCAGCAGTTTATGGGAGGGCACTCAGCCCCAGCATTTT
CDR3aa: CASSLWEGTQPQHF

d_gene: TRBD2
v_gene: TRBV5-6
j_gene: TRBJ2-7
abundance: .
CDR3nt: TGTGCCAGCAGAACCGGGACTACCTACGAGCAGTACTTC
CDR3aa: CASRTGTTYEQYF

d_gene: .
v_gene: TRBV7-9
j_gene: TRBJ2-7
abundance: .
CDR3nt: TGTGCCAGCAGCTACGGGGGTGGATCCTACGAGCAGTACTTC
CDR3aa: CASSYGGGSYEQYF

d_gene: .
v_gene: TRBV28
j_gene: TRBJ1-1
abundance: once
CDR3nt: TGTGCCAGCAGACACACCCCAGGGCGCACTGAAGCTTTCTTT
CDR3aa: CASRHTPGRTEAFF

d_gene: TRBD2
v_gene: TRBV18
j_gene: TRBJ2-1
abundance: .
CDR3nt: TGTGCCAGCTCACCCCTAGCGGGAGGCCCCAATGAGCAGTTCTTC
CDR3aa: CASSPLAGGPNEQFF

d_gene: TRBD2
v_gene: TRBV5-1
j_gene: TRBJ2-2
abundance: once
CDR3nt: TGCGCCAGCAGCTCAGCGGGAGTCGGGGAGCTGTTTTTT
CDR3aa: CASSSAGVGELFF

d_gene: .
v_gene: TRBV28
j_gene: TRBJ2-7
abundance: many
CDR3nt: TGTGCCACCCAGCTAGGGGGGGCAGAGTACGAGCAGTACTTC
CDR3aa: CATQLGGAEYEQYF

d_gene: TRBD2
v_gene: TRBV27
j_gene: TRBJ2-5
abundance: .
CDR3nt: TGTGCCAGCAGTTTCTGGGGGGCTAGCGGGAACCAAGAGACCCAGTACTTC
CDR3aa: CASSFWGASGNQETQYF

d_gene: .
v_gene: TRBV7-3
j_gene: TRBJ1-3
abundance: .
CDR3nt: TGTGCCAGCAGCCAGGGGCCTGGAAACACCATATATTTT
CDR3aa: CASSQGPGNTIYF

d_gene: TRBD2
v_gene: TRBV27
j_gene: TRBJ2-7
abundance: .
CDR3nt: TGTGCCAGCAGTCAACTAGCGGACCTCTACGAGCAGTACTTC
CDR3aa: CASSQLADLYEQYF

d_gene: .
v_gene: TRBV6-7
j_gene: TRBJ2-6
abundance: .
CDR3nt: TGTGCCAGCAGTTACAAACCTACCGGGGCCAACGTCCTGACTTTC
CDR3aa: CASSYKPTGANVLTF

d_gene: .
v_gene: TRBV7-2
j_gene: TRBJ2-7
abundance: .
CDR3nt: TGTGCCAGCAGCTCGTCCCTAAGCCCCCTCGAGCAGTACTTC
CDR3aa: CASSSSLSPLEQYF

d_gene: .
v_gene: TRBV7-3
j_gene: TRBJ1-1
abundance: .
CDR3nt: TGTGCCAGCCAAGCGGATGGGGGGGTCTTGGACACTGAAGCTTTCTTT
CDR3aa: CASQADGGVLDTEAFF

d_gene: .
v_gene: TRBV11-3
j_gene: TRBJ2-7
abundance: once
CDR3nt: TGTGCCAGCAGTCGGGGGATTGTGGGCGAGCAGTACTTC
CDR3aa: CASSRGIVGEQYF

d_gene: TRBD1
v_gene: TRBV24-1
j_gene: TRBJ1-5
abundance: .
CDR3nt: TGTGCCACCTCGACAGGGGGCTTTCAGCCCCAGCATTTT
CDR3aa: CATSTGGFQPQHF

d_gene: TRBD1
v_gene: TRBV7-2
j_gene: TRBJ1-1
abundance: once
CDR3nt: TGTGCCAGCAGCTTTAGAAATTTCGGGACAGGGAAGATTAGGACTGAAGCTTTCTTT
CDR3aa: CASSFRNFGTGKIRTEAFF

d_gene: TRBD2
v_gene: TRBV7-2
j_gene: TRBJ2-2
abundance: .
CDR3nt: TGTGCCAGCAGCTTAGGCCCTAGCGGGAGGACCGGGGAGCTGTTTTTT
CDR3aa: CASSLGPSGRTGELFF

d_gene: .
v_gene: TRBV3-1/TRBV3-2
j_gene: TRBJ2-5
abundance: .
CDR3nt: TGTGCCAGCAGTACAACAGGGCCAGGAGAGACCCAGTACTTC
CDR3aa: CASSTTGPGETQYF

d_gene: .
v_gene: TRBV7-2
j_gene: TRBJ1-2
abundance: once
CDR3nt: TGTGCCAGCAGGTCTACAGGGTTCAGGGGCTACACCTTC
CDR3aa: CASRSTGFRGYTF

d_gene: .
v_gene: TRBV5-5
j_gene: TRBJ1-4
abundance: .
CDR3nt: TGTGCCAGCAGCTTTGACAGTTCCTATAATGAAAAACTGTTTTTT
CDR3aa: CASSFDSSYNEKLFF

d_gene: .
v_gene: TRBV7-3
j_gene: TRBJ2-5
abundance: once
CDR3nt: TGTGCCAGCAGCTTAGGCCCCAACCAAGAGACCCAGTACTTC
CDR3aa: CASSLGPNQETQYF

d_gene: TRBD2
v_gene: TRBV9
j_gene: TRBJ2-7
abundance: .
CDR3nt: TGTGCCAGCAGCGTAGGAGCGGGAGGGCCTACGAGCTCCTACGAGCAGTACTTC
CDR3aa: CASSVGAGGPTSSYEQYF

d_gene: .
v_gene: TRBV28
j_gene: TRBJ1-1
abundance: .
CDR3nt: TGTGCCAGCAGTTCCCGATTCGGGGTCTCGGACACTGAAGCTTTCTTT
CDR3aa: CASSSRFGVSDTEAFF

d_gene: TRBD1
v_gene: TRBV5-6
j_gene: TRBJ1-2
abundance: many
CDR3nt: TGTGCCAGCAGTTTCCCCGGGACAGGGGGGGATGGCTACACCTTC
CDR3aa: CASSFPGTGGDGYTF

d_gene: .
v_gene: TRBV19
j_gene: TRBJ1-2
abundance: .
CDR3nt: TGTGCCAGTGGGGCCTCTTTTGGCTACACCTTC
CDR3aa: CASGASFGYTF

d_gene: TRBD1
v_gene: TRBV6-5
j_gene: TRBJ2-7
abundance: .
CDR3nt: TGTGCCAGCAGTTACGGTTCGGGACAGGGGGACGAGCAGTACTTC
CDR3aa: CASSYGSGQGDEQYF

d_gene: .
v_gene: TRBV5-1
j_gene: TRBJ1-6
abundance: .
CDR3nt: TGCGCCAGCAGCACCTATGGGGGGGCTGAGTCACCCCTCCACTTT
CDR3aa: CASSTYGGAESPLHF

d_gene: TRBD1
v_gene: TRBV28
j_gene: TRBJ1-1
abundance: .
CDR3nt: TGTGCCAGCAGTTTCCAGGGGGACACTGAAGCTTTCTTT
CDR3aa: CASSFQGDTEAFF

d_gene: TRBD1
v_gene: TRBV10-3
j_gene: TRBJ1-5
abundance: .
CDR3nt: TGTGCCATCAGCACAGGGGTGGGCAATCAGCCCCAGCATTTT
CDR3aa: CAISTGVGNQPQHF

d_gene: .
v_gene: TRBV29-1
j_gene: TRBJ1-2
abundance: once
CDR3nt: TGCAGAGTGCTCCCGGACTATGGCTACACCTTC
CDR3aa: CRVLPDYGYTF

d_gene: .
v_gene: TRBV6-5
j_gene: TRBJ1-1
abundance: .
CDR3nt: TGTGCCAGCAGTCGTGACAGGCACACTGAAGCTTTCTTT
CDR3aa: CASSRDRHTEAFF

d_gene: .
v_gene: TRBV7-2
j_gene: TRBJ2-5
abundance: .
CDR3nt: TGTGCCAGCAGCTTCCGAGGGGGGGCAGCAGAGACCCAGTACTTC
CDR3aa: CASSFRGGAAETQYF

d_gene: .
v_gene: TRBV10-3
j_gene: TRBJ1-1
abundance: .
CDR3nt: TGTGCCATCAGTTTCGTTATGAACACTGAAGCTTTCTTT
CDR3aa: CAISFVMNTEAFF

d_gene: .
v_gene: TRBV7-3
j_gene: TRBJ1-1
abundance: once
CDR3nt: TGTGCCAGCAGCTTAACGTTAGACACTGAAGCTTTCTTT
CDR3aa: CASSLTLDTEAFF

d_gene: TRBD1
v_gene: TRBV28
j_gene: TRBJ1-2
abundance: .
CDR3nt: TGTGCCAGCAGTCCCTCAGGACAGGGTTTGGGTGGCTACACCTTC
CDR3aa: CASSPSGQGLGGYTF

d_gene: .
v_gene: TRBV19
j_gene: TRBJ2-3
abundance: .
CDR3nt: TGTGCCAGTAGAAAAATTGACAGTAGTGGCAGGGATACGCAGTATTTT
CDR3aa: CASRKIDSSGRDTQYF

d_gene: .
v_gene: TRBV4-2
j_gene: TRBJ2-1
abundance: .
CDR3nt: TGTGCCAGCACCCAAAACAGCGGACCATACAATGAGCAGTTCTTC
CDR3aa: CASTQNSGPYNEQFF

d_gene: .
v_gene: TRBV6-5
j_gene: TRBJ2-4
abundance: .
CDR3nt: TGTGCCAGCAGGGTCGAGGGAAACTGGAACATTCAGTACTTC
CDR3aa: CASRVEGNWNIQYF

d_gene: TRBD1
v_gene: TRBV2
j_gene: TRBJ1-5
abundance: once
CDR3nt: TGTGCCAGCAGCCAGGGACAGGGGGATCAGCCCCAGCATTTT
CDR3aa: CASSQGQGDQPQHF

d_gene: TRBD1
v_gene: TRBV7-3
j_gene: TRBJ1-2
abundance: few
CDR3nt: TGTGCCAGCAGCTTATTTGGGACAGCATATGGCTACACCTTC
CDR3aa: CASSLFGTAYGYTF

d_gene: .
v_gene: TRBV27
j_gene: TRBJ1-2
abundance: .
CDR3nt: TGTGCCAGCAGTCCAAGGACTGTAACTATAGCGGGCTACACCTTC
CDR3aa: CASSPRTVTIAGYTF

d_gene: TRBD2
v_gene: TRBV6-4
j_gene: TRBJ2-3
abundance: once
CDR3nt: TGTGCCAGCAGTATAGCGGGAGGGCCGGGAGATACGCAGTATTTT
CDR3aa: CASSIAGGPGDTQYF

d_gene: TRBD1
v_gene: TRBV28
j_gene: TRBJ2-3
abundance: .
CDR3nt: TGTGCCAGCAGTTTACCCGGACAGGGGACAGATACGCAGTATTTT
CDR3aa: CASSLPGQGTDTQYF

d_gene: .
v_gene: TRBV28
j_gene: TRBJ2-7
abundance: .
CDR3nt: TGTGCCAGCAGTCGAGAGATCTACGAGCAGTACTTC
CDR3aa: CASSREIYEQYF

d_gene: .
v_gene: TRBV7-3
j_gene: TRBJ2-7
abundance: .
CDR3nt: TGTGCCAGCAGCTTAATCCCCAACGAGCAGTACTTC
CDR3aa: CASSLIPNEQYF

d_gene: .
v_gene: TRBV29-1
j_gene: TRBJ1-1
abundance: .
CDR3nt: TGCAGCGGATCCCCCGGGCCCGGGGGCACTGAAGCTTTCTTT
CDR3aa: CSGSPGPGGTEAFF

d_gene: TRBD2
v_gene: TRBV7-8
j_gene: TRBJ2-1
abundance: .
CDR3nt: TGTGCCAGCTTCCGGGGACTAGCGGGAGATTGGAAGAAAAATGAGCAGTTCTTC
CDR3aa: CASFRGLAGDWKKNEQFF

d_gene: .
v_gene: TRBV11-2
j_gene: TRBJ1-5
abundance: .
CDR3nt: TGTGCCAGCAGTCTAGACAGGTTTAGCAATCAGCCCCAGCATTTT
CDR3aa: CASSLDRFSNQPQHF